The rows below give T cell receptor beta chains drawn from one sample of a study of blood T cell repertoires in COVID-19. TCRdb's copy holds only in-frame clones and misses some; the assay was immunoSEQ multiplex PCR. The profile shows 300,000 to 450,000 clones, less than 85% of them singletons. The specimen sequenced was peripheral blood. All receptors derive from a woman between 18 and 29 years old with acute or convalescent COVID-19. Both conserved end residues are part of each CDR3. D genes are given only for firm matches. Only part of the rows carry a size: once, few, many, or a class if the clone is expanded.

clone_size: few; d_call: .; cdr3_length: 12; j_call: TRBJ1-2; v_call: TRBV28; cdr3_nt: TGTGCCAGCAGTTTACCGAACTATGGCTACACCTTC; cdr3_aa: CASSLPNYGYTF
clone_size: once; d_call: .; cdr3_length: 12; j_call: TRBJ1-1; v_call: TRBV10-1; cdr3_nt: TGCGCCAGCAGTGCAGGGAACACTGAAGCTTTCTTT; cdr3_aa: CASSAGNTEAFF
clone_size: .; d_call: .; cdr3_length: 13; j_call: TRBJ1-4; v_call: TRBV19; cdr3_nt: TGTGCCAGTAGTATTGAAGCCGGAGGAAAACTGTTTTTT; cdr3_aa: CASSIEAGGKLFF
clone_size: once; d_call: TRBD1; cdr3_length: 14; j_call: TRBJ2-4; v_call: TRBV19; cdr3_nt: TGTGCCAGTAGTCGGACAGGGGATAAAAACATTCAGTACTTC; cdr3_aa: CASSRTGDKNIQYF
clone_size: .; d_call: TRBD2; cdr3_length: 16; j_call: TRBJ2-1; v_call: TRBV5-1; cdr3_nt: TGCGCCAGCAGCTTCTTTCTAGGCGGGGGTTACAATGAGCAGTTCTTC; cdr3_aa: CASSFFLGGGYNEQFF
clone_size: few; d_call: .; cdr3_length: 18; j_call: TRBJ1-4; v_call: TRBV7-9; cdr3_nt: TGTGCCAGCAGAAGAGGGGACACAACCTTCTCAACTAATGAAAAACTGTTTTTT; cdr3_aa: CASRRGDTTFSTNEKLFF
clone_size: few; d_call: .; cdr3_length: 15; j_call: TRBJ2-3; v_call: TRBV30; cdr3_nt: TGTGCCTGGAGTGGGGGGGGGCTACTCACAGATACGCAGTATTTT; cdr3_aa: CAWSGGGLLTDTQYF
clone_size: .; d_call: .; cdr3_length: 15; j_call: TRBJ1-6; v_call: TRBV5-6; cdr3_nt: TGTGCCAGCAGCCTGGGAGGGTTACCTAATTCACCCCTCCACTTT; cdr3_aa: CASSLGGLPNSPLHF
clone_size: .; d_call: .; cdr3_length: 13; j_call: TRBJ2-2; v_call: TRBV3-1/TRBV3-2; cdr3_nt: TGTGCCAGCAGCCAAGACTTACCGGGAACGGTGTTTTTT; cdr3_aa: CASSQDLPGTVFF
clone_size: .; d_call: .; cdr3_length: 13; j_call: TRBJ1-2; v_call: TRBV5-1; cdr3_nt: TGCGCCAGCAGCTTACAGGAAAACTATGGCTACACCTTC; cdr3_aa: CASSLQENYGYTF
clone_size: .; d_call: .; cdr3_length: 12; j_call: TRBJ2-7; v_call: TRBV5-8; cdr3_nt: TGTGCCAGCAGCGTTACACAGGGCGAGCAGTACTTC; cdr3_aa: CASSVTQGEQYF
clone_size: .; d_call: .; cdr3_length: 12; j_call: TRBJ1-1; v_call: TRBV27; cdr3_nt: TGTGCCAGCAGTTTCCCCGGGGAGGAAGCTTTCTTT; cdr3_aa: CASSFPGEEAFF
clone_size: few; d_call: TRBD1; cdr3_length: 15; j_call: TRBJ1-1; v_call: TRBV5-6; cdr3_nt: TGTGCCAGCAGCGTGACCTCGACAGGGACGAATGAAGCTTTCTTT; cdr3_aa: CASSVTSTGTNEAFF
clone_size: .; d_call: .; cdr3_length: 11; j_call: TRBJ2-5; v_call: TRBV28; cdr3_nt: TGTGCCAGCAGGGCCCGAGAGACCCAGTACTTC; cdr3_aa: CASRARETQYF
clone_size: .; d_call: .; cdr3_length: 13; j_call: TRBJ2-5; v_call: TRBV28; cdr3_nt: TGTGCCAGCCTGAGGAACGTCCAAGAGACCCAGTACTTC; cdr3_aa: CASLRNVQETQYF
clone_size: .; d_call: .; cdr3_length: 15; j_call: TRBJ2-7; v_call: TRBV9; cdr3_nt: TGTGCCAGCAGCGGTAGTTCGGGGAGCTCCTACGAGCAGTACTTC; cdr3_aa: CASSGSSGSSYEQYF
clone_size: .; d_call: .; cdr3_length: 13; j_call: TRBJ1-3; v_call: TRBV6-5; cdr3_nt: TGTGCCAGCAGGTCCAATTCTGGAAACACCATATATTTT; cdr3_aa: CASRSNSGNTIYF
clone_size: .; d_call: TRBD2; cdr3_length: 14; j_call: TRBJ2-7; v_call: TRBV6-5; cdr3_nt: TGTGCCAACTCAAACAACGGGGGGAGTGGCGAGCAGTACTTC; cdr3_aa: CANSNNGGSGEQYF
clone_size: .; d_call: .; cdr3_length: 12; j_call: TRBJ2-3; v_call: TRBV11-1; cdr3_nt: TGTGCCAGCAGCTTAGACCGCGAGACGCAGTATTTT; cdr3_aa: CASSLDRETQYF
clone_size: few; d_call: .; cdr3_length: 16; j_call: TRBJ1-1; v_call: TRBV24-1; cdr3_nt: TGTGCCACCAGTGATTTGCTTTCGACAGAGAACACTGAAGCTTTCTTT; cdr3_aa: CATSDLLSTENTEAFF
clone_size: many; d_call: .; cdr3_length: 14; j_call: TRBJ2-2; v_call: TRBV7-9; cdr3_nt: TGTGCCAGCAGTTGGAGGGGGCGCGAAGGGGAGCTGTTTTTT; cdr3_aa: CASSWRGREGELFF
clone_size: once; d_call: TRBD1; cdr3_length: 16; j_call: TRBJ1-2; v_call: TRBV6-5; cdr3_nt: TGTGCCAGCAGTTCACAAAACAGGGGTATTAACTATGGCTACACCTTC; cdr3_aa: CASSSQNRGINYGYTF
clone_size: .; d_call: .; cdr3_length: 15; j_call: TRBJ2-2; v_call: TRBV9; cdr3_nt: TGTGCCAGCAGCGAAAACAGGGATAACACCGGGGAGCTGTTTTTT; cdr3_aa: CASSENRDNTGELFF
clone_size: few; d_call: TRBD1; cdr3_length: 16; j_call: TRBJ1-1; v_call: TRBV7-6; cdr3_nt: TGTGCCAGCAGCCCTAAGGACAGGGTAGTGATCACTGAAGCTTTCTTT; cdr3_aa: CASSPKDRVVITEAFF
clone_size: .; d_call: TRBD2; cdr3_length: 16; j_call: TRBJ2-1; v_call: TRBV27; cdr3_nt: TGTGCCAGCAGTTCCTACGGACTAGCGGGAGAGGGGGAGCAGTTCTTC; cdr3_aa: CASSSYGLAGEGEQFF
clone_size: few; d_call: TRBD2; cdr3_length: 14; j_call: TRBJ2-1; v_call: TRBV28; cdr3_nt: TGTGCCAGCAGGAGACTAGCGGGAAACAATGAGCAGTTCTTC; cdr3_aa: CASRRLAGNNEQFF
clone_size: .; d_call: TRBD1; cdr3_length: 14; j_call: TRBJ1-3; v_call: TRBV6-2/TRBV6-3; cdr3_nt: TGTGCCAGCAGTTACATCGGGACAGCTCCGACCATATATTTT; cdr3_aa: CASSYIGTAPTIYF
clone_size: .; d_call: .; cdr3_length: 15; j_call: TRBJ2-2; v_call: TRBV7-3; cdr3_nt: TGTGCCAGCAGACCAGGGGAGGGTAACACCGGGGAGCTGTTTTTT; cdr3_aa: CASRPGEGNTGELFF
clone_size: .; d_call: TRBD1; cdr3_length: 17; j_call: TRBJ1-5; v_call: TRBV27; cdr3_nt: TGTGCCAGCAGCCCGGGACAGTCCGGTTGGAGCAATCAGCCCCAGCATTTT; cdr3_aa: CASSPGQSGWSNQPQHF
clone_size: few; d_call: .; cdr3_length: 15; j_call: TRBJ2-7; v_call: TRBV4-1; cdr3_nt: TGCGCCAGCAGCCAAGATCTGCAGGTTCCTATCGAGCAGTACTTC; cdr3_aa: CASSQDLQVPIEQYF
clone_size: .; d_call: .; cdr3_length: 16; j_call: TRBJ1-1; v_call: TRBV19; cdr3_nt: TGTGCCAGTAGTATTGGGGGGACCATCCAACACACTGAAGCTTTCTTT; cdr3_aa: CASSIGGTIQHTEAFF
clone_size: .; d_call: TRBD1; cdr3_length: 15; j_call: TRBJ1-5; v_call: TRBV19; cdr3_nt: TGTGCCAGTAGTAAGATGACAGGGAACGGTCAGCCCCAGCATTTT; cdr3_aa: CASSKMTGNGQPQHF
clone_size: .; d_call: TRBD2; cdr3_length: 15; j_call: TRBJ2-7; v_call: TRBV9; cdr3_nt: TGTGCCAGCAGCGCGCTCCGGGAGGGGGGGGACGAGCAGTACTTC; cdr3_aa: CASSALREGGDEQYF
clone_size: .; d_call: TRBD1; cdr3_length: 15; j_call: TRBJ1-1; v_call: TRBV5-1; cdr3_nt: TGCGCCAGCAGCATACTGGACAGGGGAGGCGGTGAAGCTTTCTTT; cdr3_aa: CASSILDRGGGEAFF
clone_size: .; d_call: TRBD1; cdr3_length: 14; j_call: TRBJ1-2; v_call: TRBV5-5; cdr3_nt: TGTGCCAGCAGCGACAGACAGGGACCGTATGGCTACACCTTC; cdr3_aa: CASSDRQGPYGYTF
clone_size: .; d_call: .; cdr3_length: 11; j_call: TRBJ2-7; v_call: TRBV27; cdr3_nt: TGTGCCAGCACCGCGCCTCGAGAGCAGTACTTC; cdr3_aa: CASTAPREQYF
clone_size: .; d_call: TRBD2; cdr3_length: 18; j_call: TRBJ2-2; v_call: TRBV7-8; cdr3_nt: TGTGCCAGCAGCTTTAGTAGTATTGGACTAGCTTCCACCGGGGAGCTGTTTTTT; cdr3_aa: CASSFSSIGLASTGELFF
clone_size: once; d_call: TRBD1; cdr3_length: 14; j_call: TRBJ1-6; v_call: TRBV2; cdr3_nt: TGTGCCAGCAGTAGTCAGGGGGCAAATTCACCCCTCCACTTT; cdr3_aa: CASSSQGANSPLHF
clone_size: .; d_call: .; cdr3_length: 15; j_call: TRBJ2-7; v_call: TRBV5-1; cdr3_nt: TGCGCCAGCAGCACGGGAGGGACAGGGTACTACGAGCAGTACTTC; cdr3_aa: CASSTGGTGYYEQYF
clone_size: once; d_call: TRBD1; cdr3_length: 13; j_call: TRBJ1-2; v_call: TRBV28; cdr3_nt: TGTGCCAGCGGGACAGGGGGCTCCCCTGGCTACACCTTC; cdr3_aa: CASGTGGSPGYTF
clone_size: .; d_call: .; cdr3_length: 14; j_call: TRBJ2-6; v_call: TRBV3-1/TRBV3-2; cdr3_nt: TGTGCCAGCACCACAAACTCTGGGGCCAACGTCCTGACTTTC; cdr3_aa: CASTTNSGANVLTF
clone_size: .; d_call: TRBD2; cdr3_length: 14; j_call: TRBJ2-1; v_call: TRBV6-5; cdr3_nt: TGTGCCAGCAGATGGCTTAGCGGGGGAAATGAGCAGTTCTTC; cdr3_aa: CASRWLSGGNEQFF
clone_size: .; d_call: .; cdr3_length: 13; j_call: TRBJ2-5; v_call: TRBV12-5; cdr3_nt: TGTGCTAGTGGTCCTGGGAGCCAAGAGACCCAGTACTTC; cdr3_aa: CASGPGSQETQYF
clone_size: .; d_call: .; cdr3_length: 13; j_call: TRBJ1-4; v_call: TRBV7-3; cdr3_nt: TGTGCCAGCAGCCCAGGGCCCAATGAAAAACTGTTTTTT; cdr3_aa: CASSPGPNEKLFF